The 24 T cell receptor beta chains in this list originate from one sample, sequenced in a study of blood T cell repertoires in COVID-19. Clones were sequenced by immunoSEQ multiplex PCR, and TCRdb holds only the in-frame ones, with some missing. The sample has 110,000 or so clones, over 70% seen once. Material for sequencing was peripheral blood. These receptors were obtained from a man in his fifties or sixties with acute or convalescent COVID-19.

This clone was seen a single time. The chain recombines TRBV13 with TRBJ1-2, with 9 bases identical to TRBD1. Germline assignment: CDR1 PRHDT and CDR2 FYEKMQ (reference sequence). This CDR3 spans 15 amino acids. Losses at the gene ends were 5 bases for V and 8 bases for J; bases not matched to a gene: 12. The CDR3: CASSLWDRDRSGYTF. The DNA of the CDR3 is TGTGCCAGCAGCCTCTGGGACAGGGACAGGTCGGGCTACACCTTC.

The sample holds a few counts of this clone. DNA of the CDR3: TGTGCCAGCAGCCAAGATGCCAGGGTTACTGAAGCTTTCTTT. Protein sequence: CASSQDARVTEAFF. The chain carries TRBV14 and TRBJ1-1; D is possibly TRBD1 (5 bases). The ends were cut back, 0 bases at V and 5 bases at J, with 10 bases in the middle. From germline, CDR1 is SGHDN and CDR2 FVKESK. The length of the CDR3 is 14 residues.

The chain carries TRBV10-3 and TRBJ1-2, with TRBD1 matching over 10 bases. CDR3 length equals 14 residues. Germline V gives CDR1 ENHRY, CDR2 SYGVKD. Germline trimming cut 6 bases from V and 8 bases from J; bases unmatched to any gene: 9. CDR3 in amino acids: CAIRKTGGQEGYTF. The CDR3, as DNA: TGTGCCATCAGGAAGACAGGGGGCCAGGAGGGCTACACCTTC.

This clone appeared a single time. V is TRBV5-6 and J is TRBJ1-4; 8 positions agree with TRBD1. V was clipped by 2 bases and J by 6 bases; unmatched bases: 9. This CDR3 spans 16 amino acids. Germline CDR1 SGHDT, CDR2 YYEEEE. The CDR3 DNA reads as TGTGCCAGCAGCTTCGGACAGGGAAATTTTTATGAAAAACTGTTTTTT. Protein sequence: CASSFGQGNFYEKLFF.

This chain connects TRBV7-9 to TRBJ2-3; 13 positions match TRBD2. The CDR3 sequence is 16 residues long. The V segment lost 3 bases and the J segment 7 bases; nucleotides outside the gene matches: 7. Germline lookup yields CDR1 SEHNR and CDR2 FQNEAQ (reference sequence). The CDR3 loop is CASSFPTSGGPYTQYF. The CDR3 nucleotides are TGTGCCAGCAGCTTCCCGACTAGCGGGGGGCCCTATACGCAGTATTTT.

The J gene is TRBJ1-1, the V gene TRBV27, with TRBD1 identical over 9 bases. V shed 5 bases, J shed 4 bases, and the junction held 11 bases outside the gene matches. This CDR3 is 16 amino acids long. Germline V gives CDR1 MNHEY, CDR2 SMNVEV (reference sequence). The CDR3: CASSPGTGKAGTEAFF. CDR3 in DNA: TGTGCCAGCAGTCCCGGGACAGGGAAGGCAGGCACTGAAGCTTTCTTT.

The gene calls are TRBV30 and TRBJ1-2, with a weak D call TRBD1 (5 bases). The CDR3 length is 15 residues. Germline lookup yields CDR1 GTSNPN and CDR2 SVGIG (reference sequence). Trimming removed 0 bases at V and 7 bases at J, with 18 bases between. The CDR3: CAWSVTTEGRGGYTF. For the CDR3, the DNA is TGTGCCTGGAGTGTCACGACGGAGGGGCGAGGTGGCTACACCTTC.

The rearrangement joins TRBV2 to TRBJ2-2, with D tentatively TRBD2 (5 bases). The germline V gene encodes CDR1 SNHLY and CDR2 FYNNEI. This CDR3 has 15 residues. The ends were cut back, 7 bases at V and 3 bases at J, with 15 bases in the middle. In nucleotides, the CDR3 is TGTGCCAGCAAGGGAGCAGGCGGTTACACCGGGGAGCTGTTTTTT. This gives the protein CASKGAGGYTGELFF.

This chain links TRBV3-1 (or the pseudogene TRBV3-2) with TRBJ2-4; D may be TRBD2 (5 bases). V was shortened by 8 bases and J by 2 bases, with 7 bases between the two germline ends. Per the germline V gene, CDR1 is LGHDT and CDR2 is YNNKEL (reference sequence). The CDR3 length is 12 residues. This CDR3 is CASRGTKNIQYF. CDR3 sequence (DNA): TGTGCCAGCCGGGGAACCAAAAACATTCAGTACTTC.

This clone was seen just once. This sequence joins TRBV3-1 (or the pseudogene TRBV3-2) and TRBJ2-3, with 7 bases that match TRBD1. Germline assignment: CDR1 LGHDT and CDR2 YNNKEL (reference sequence). Trimming at V came to 3 bases and at J to 2 bases, leaving 2 bases not matched to a gene. This CDR3 contains 14 residues. The CDR3 DNA is TGTGCCAGCAGCCACGGACAGGTCACAGATACGCAGTATTTT. Protein product: CASSHGQVTDTQYF.

The chain is built from TRBV2 and TRBJ2-5, with D possibly TRBD2 on 5 matching bases. Germline values: CDR1 SNHLY, CDR2 FYNNEI. The CDR3 sequence is 14 residues long. V lost 4 bases to trimming and J lost 5 bases, with 14 bases between them. CDR3 coding DNA: TGTGCCAGCAGTGTGGACTCGATGCGGGAGACCCAGTACTTC. Its protein is CASSVDSMRETQYF.

This chain joins TRBV6-1 and TRBJ1-2, with D possibly TRBD1 on 5 matching bases. Germline-derived CDR1 and CDR2 are MNHNS and SASEGT. Trimming pared 3 bases from V and 6 bases from J, leaving 11 bases between. The CDR3 runs to 13 residues. The CDR3 here is CASSDWGEDGYTF. The CDR3, as DNA: TGTGCCAGCAGTGATTGGGGGGAGGATGGCTACACCTTC.

The genes are TRBV9 and TRBJ2-1; the D gene is possibly TRBD1 (6 bases). The CDR3 loop spans 15 amino acids. The germline CDR1 and CDR2 sequences are SGDLS and YYNGEE. V dropped 0 bases and J dropped 9 bases, with 16 bases sitting between them. The CDR3 loop reads CASSVVQGSVGEQFF. As DNA, the CDR3 is TGTGCCAGCAGCGTAGTCCAGGGGTCGGTCGGTGAGCAGTTCTTC. Using reference TRBV9 and TRBJ2-1 for the parts outside the CDR3, the full variable domain is DSGVTQTPKHLITATGQRVTLRCSPRSGDLSVYWYQQSLDQGLQFLIQYYNGEERAKGNILERFSAQQFPDLHSELNLSSLELGDSALYFCASSVVQGSVGEQFFGPGTRLTVL.

The rearrangement links TRBV29-1 to TRBJ1-1; perhaps TRBD1 as D (5 bases). Germline V gene lookup returns CDR1 SQVTM and CDR2 ANQGSEA. V gave up 4 bases and J gave up 2 bases, with 17 bases separating them. CDR3 size: 15 residues. The CDR3 region has the DNA TGCAGCGTTGGATCGGAACGGACATTTAACACTGAAGCTTTCTTT. It is translated as CSVGSERTFNTEAFF.

This clone is a singleton in its sample. The chain recombines TRBV5-4 with TRBJ2-1; 10 positions match TRBD1. Trimming at V came to 4 bases and at J to 6 bases, leaving 13 bases not matched to a gene. The germline V gene has CDR1 SGHNT and CDR2 YYREEE (reference sequence). This CDR3 is 17 amino acids long. The CDR3 here is CASSAEYRGQGGNEQFF. CDR3 nucleotide sequence: TGTGCCAGCAGCGCAGAATATCGAGGACAGGGGGGCAATGAGCAGTTCTTC.

The chain couples TRBV5-1 to TRBJ1-4; D is unresolved. Germline V gene lookup returns CDR1 SGHRS and CDR2 YFSETQ. V lost 1 base, J lost 4 bases, and 11 bases lay in between. The CDR3 consists of 15 residues. CDR3 coding DNA: TGCGCCAGCAGCTTGTGGTCGGGATTTAATGAAAAACTGTTTTTT. As protein: CASSLWSGFNEKLFF.

The rearrangement joins TRBV2 to TRBJ1-2, with a tentative D call TRBD1 (5 bases). Trimming took 4 bases from V and 5 from J, leaving 14 bases between them. Germline V gene lookup returns CDR1 SNHLY and CDR2 FYNNEI. This CDR3 is 14 amino acids long. The CDR3 sequence: CASSAAGTAYGYTF. CDR3 nucleotides: TGTGCCAGCAGTGCAGCCGGGACTGCATATGGCTACACCTTC. The entire variable domain, with the rest obtained from reference TRBV2 and TRBJ1-2, is as follows: EPEVTQTPSHQVTQMGQEVILRCVPISNHLYFYWYRQILGQKVEFLVSFYNNEISEKSEIFDDQFSVERPDGSNFTLKIRSTKLEDSAMYFCASSAAGTAYGYTFGSGTRLTVV.

This clone was picked up one time. The germline gene is not matched at one end of the junction; a read error may be the cause. The chain couples TRBV6-2 or TRBV6-3 to TRBJ2-1, with 7 bases lining up with TRBD2. Germline CDR1 and CDR2: MNHEY and SVGEGT. The CDR3 has 19 amino acids. As DNA, the CDR3 is TGTGCCAGCAGTGACTCAAGGTCAGGCGGGGGTACGACCTACAATGAGCAGTTCTTC. Protein: CASSDSRSGGGTTYNEQFF.

The V call is TRBV19, the J call TRBJ1-2; perhaps TRBD1 as D (6 bases). V was cut by 4 bases and J by 4 bases, with 16 bases left in between. Germline V gene data show CDR1 as LNHDA and CDR2 as SQIVND (reference sequence). This CDR3 is built from 15 residues. CDR3 sequence reads: CASSTPGGVLYGYTF. The DNA for the CDR3 is TGTGCCAGTAGTACCCCGGGGGGCGTACTCTATGGCTACACCTTC.

This chain links TRBV9 with TRBJ1-2; D is unclear. Trimming took 2 bases from V and 0 from J, leaving 11 bases between them. Germline V gene lookup returns CDR1 SGDLS and CDR2 YYNGEE. The CDR3 spans 15 residues. CDR3 bases: TGTGCCAGCAGCGTTTTCTCGGGAGCTAACTATGGCTACACCTTC. The encoded protein is CASSVFSGANYGYTF.

The rearrangement links TRBV30 to TRBJ1-2; the D is unclear. The CDR3 has 15 amino acids. The ends were cut back, 0 bases at V and 4 bases at J, with 15 bases in the middle. From germline, CDR1 is GTSNPN and CDR2 SVGIG (reference sequence). The CDR3 spells CAWSVLGSLAYGYTF. The CDR3 DNA is TGTGCCTGGAGTGTATTGGGCAGTTTGGCCTATGGCTACACCTTC. Looking up the rest from reference TRBV30 and TRBJ1-2 gives the full variable domain: SQTIHQWPATLVQPVGSPLSLECTVEGTSNPNLYWYRQAAGRGLQLLFYSVGIGQISSEVPQNLSASRPQDRQFILSSKKLLLSDSGFYLCAWSVLGSLAYGYTFGSGTRLTVV.

The chain has TRBV3-1 (or the pseudogene TRBV3-2) and TRBJ2-7, with 10 nucleotides matching TRBD1. Germline CDR1 reads LGHDT; CDR2 reads YNNKEL (reference sequence). CDR3 length: 18 amino acids. The junction had 12 bases not matched to a gene; V was cut back by 3 bases and J by 1 base. This CDR3 reads CASSHLPPGTGVSYEQYF. The CDR3 DNA follows: TGTGCCAGCAGCCACCTCCCGCCGGGGACAGGGGTATCCTACGAGCAGTACTTC.

This sequence joins TRBV11-3 and TRBJ2-5, with 7 bases identical to TRBD2. The V and J ends lost 1 base and 3 bases, in that order; junction bases with no gene match: 5. There are 15 residues in the CDR3. Germline CDR1 reads SGHNT; CDR2 reads YENEEA. The CDR3 bases are TGTGCCAGCAGCTTAGGGTCTAGCGGTAAAGAGACCCAGTACTTC. As protein: CASSLGSSGKETQYF.

The rearrangement joins TRBV28 to TRBJ1-5, with 11 bases identical to TRBD1. Germline CDR1 and CDR2: MDHEN and SYDVKM. Germline trimming cut 3 bases from V and 7 bases from J; bases unmatched to any gene: 5. The CDR3 sequence is 15 residues long. In DNA form, the CDR3 reads TGTGCCAGCAGTTTCCCCGGGACAGGGGGACAGCCCCAGCATTTT. It codes for CASSFPGTGGQPQHF.